This T cell receptor beta chain was identified in a study of Ad26.COV2.S vaccination and SARS-CoV-2 variants. Findings of the study overall: Vaccinated and placebo-treated recipients had similar non-spike TCR breadth.

V lost 2 bases and J lost 4; bases outside the gene matches: 2. The germline V gene encodes CDR1 SGHRS and CDR2 YFSETQ. This CDR3 comprises 14 residues. Here immunoSEQ multiplex PCR was the method, and the copy in TCRdb shows in-frame clones only, minus some. The sample yields about 330,000 clones, about nine tenths seen once. Sample treatment: around 19 received Ad26.COV2.S at low or high dose, single or two shots; about 5 received placebo; per-sample allocation not given. After the first vaccine or placebo injection, samples were drawn on day 63. Boston hosted the donor, who was an adult aged 18-55 years. Comments on this clone: Antigen unknown.

The sequence derives from a person between 18 and 65 years old who received the Ad26.COV2.S COVID-19 vaccine or a placebo. The V gene is TRBV5-1, the J gene TRBJ2-2, with 7 bases that match TRBD1. Sequenced here: peripheral blood, sampled in a trial of Ad26.COV2.S vaccine versus placebo. For the CDR3, the DNA is TGCGCCAGCAGCTTAACAGGGGTCACCGGGGAGCTGTTTTTT. Its translation is CASSLTGVTGELFF.